This is a list of T cell receptor beta chains from one sample in a study of blood T cell repertoires in COVID-19. Some clones are missing from TCRdb's copy, which holds only in-frame ones; the method was immunoSEQ multiplex PCR. The data contain fewer than 400,000 clones, about 86% of them singletons. Sequencing input: PBMCs or T cells enriched from blood (not recorded which). These receptors all come from a woman aged 50 to 60 who had recovered from COVID-19. Each CDR3 is given with its conserved first and last residue. D genes are given only for firm matches. Clone sizes are given selectively: once, few, many, or a class where the clone is expanded.

j_call: TRBJ1-1; v_call: TRBV30; clone_size: once; d_call: TRBD1; cdr3_nt: TGTGCCTGGAGTGTACGTCCGGGACAGGGGGGCGCGAACACTGAAGCTTTCTTT; cdr3_aa: CAWSVRPGQGGANTEAFF
j_call: TRBJ1-2; v_call: TRBV2; clone_size: -; d_call: -; cdr3_nt: TGTGCCAGCAGTGAAGAGGCCAGGTACCACTATGGCTACACCTTC; cdr3_aa: CASSEEARYHYGYTF
j_call: TRBJ1-3; v_call: TRBV4-2; clone_size: -; d_call: -; cdr3_nt: TGTGCCAGCAGCCAAGAGAGGCAGTTCTCTGGAAACACCATATATTTT; cdr3_aa: CASSQERQFSGNTIYF
j_call: TRBJ2-7; v_call: TRBV9; clone_size: -; d_call: TRBD1; cdr3_nt: TGTGCCAGCAGCGTAGGGGGACAGGGGGCCCTCGGGAAGGGCGAGCAGTACTTC; cdr3_aa: CASSVGGQGALGKGEQYF
j_call: TRBJ1-6; v_call: TRBV4-1; clone_size: once; d_call: TRBD1; cdr3_nt: TGCGCCAGCAGCCAAGACTCCACAGGGGGCGCGAGATCACCCCTCCACTTT; cdr3_aa: CASSQDSTGGARSPLHF
j_call: TRBJ2-7; v_call: TRBV7-2; clone_size: -; d_call: TRBD1; cdr3_nt: TGTGCCAGCAGCCCGCGGACAGGGAGGTTTGACTTC; cdr3_aa: CASSPRTGRFDF
j_call: TRBJ1-5; v_call: TRBV5-1; clone_size: -; d_call: -; cdr3_nt: TGCGCCAGCAGCTTCGGAGACGGCAATCAGCCCCAGCATTTT; cdr3_aa: CASSFGDGNQPQHF
j_call: TRBJ2-5; v_call: TRBV5-1; clone_size: once; d_call: TRBD2; cdr3_nt: TGCGCCAGCAGCTTTACTTCGGGAGGGACTGAAGAGACCCAGTACTTC; cdr3_aa: CASSFTSGGTEETQYF
j_call: TRBJ1-1; v_call: TRBV19; clone_size: -; d_call: -; cdr3_nt: TGTGCCAGTAGTATACCTCAAGGGACAACGGCTTTCTTT; cdr3_aa: CASSIPQGTTAFF
j_call: TRBJ2-6; v_call: TRBV5-1; clone_size: -; d_call: -; cdr3_nt: TGCGCCAGCAGCACGTCGGGTGGGGCCAACGTCCTGACTTTC; cdr3_aa: CASSTSGGANVLTF
j_call: TRBJ1-1; v_call: TRBV6-5; clone_size: few; d_call: -; cdr3_nt: TGTGCCAGCAGTTACGGGGGGTCCACTGAAGCTTTCTTT; cdr3_aa: CASSYGGSTEAFF
j_call: TRBJ2-3; v_call: TRBV18; clone_size: -; d_call: -; cdr3_nt: TGTGCCAGCTCACCGAGGGCAGATACGCAGTATTTT; cdr3_aa: CASSPRADTQYF
j_call: TRBJ2-7; v_call: TRBV6-1; clone_size: -; d_call: TRBD2; cdr3_nt: TGTGCCAGCAGTGAACCTAGCGGGGGCCCCTACGAGCAGTACTTC; cdr3_aa: CASSEPSGGPYEQYF
j_call: TRBJ1-1; v_call: TRBV28; clone_size: few; d_call: -; cdr3_nt: TGTGCCAGCAACACCCCGCGGGCTTCAAGTAGGACTGAAGCTTTCTTT; cdr3_aa: CASNTPRASSRTEAFF
j_call: TRBJ1-5; v_call: TRBV30; clone_size: -; d_call: -; cdr3_nt: TGTGCCTGGAGTGTTCGGGGGAATCAGCCCCAGCATTTT; cdr3_aa: CAWSVRGNQPQHF
j_call: TRBJ1-1; v_call: TRBV7-2; clone_size: -; d_call: -; cdr3_nt: TGTGCCAGCAGCTTAAGCTGGTTGAGGAATTCTGGCACTGAAGCTTTCTTT; cdr3_aa: CASSLSWLRNSGTEAFF
j_call: TRBJ1-2; v_call: TRBV4-1; clone_size: -; d_call: -; cdr3_nt: TGCGCCAGCAGCCTGCAGACAGGAGCCCCGGAGGGCTACACCTTC; cdr3_aa: CASSLQTGAPEGYTF
j_call: TRBJ2-2; v_call: TRBV6-5; clone_size: -; d_call: TRBD2; cdr3_nt: TGTGCCAGCAGTAAGCGGGGGGTTTTGACCGGGGAGCTGTTTTTT; cdr3_aa: CASSKRGVLTGELFF
j_call: TRBJ1-2; v_call: TRBV6-1; clone_size: -; d_call: -; cdr3_nt: TGTGCCAGCAGTGAGGGTCTTAGGACAGCATTTAACTATGGCTACACCTTC; cdr3_aa: CASSEGLRTAFNYGYTF
j_call: TRBJ1-2; v_call: TRBV7-6; clone_size: -; d_call: TRBD1; cdr3_nt: TGTGCCAGCAGCTTGCATAAAATGGGGACAGGGGGCACTGGCTACACCTTC; cdr3_aa: CASSLHKMGTGGTGYTF
j_call: TRBJ1-1; v_call: TRBV19; clone_size: -; d_call: -; cdr3_nt: TGTGCCAGTACTTATTATCCCAACACTGAAGCTTTCTTT; cdr3_aa: CASTYYPNTEAFF
j_call: TRBJ1-1; v_call: TRBV7-2; clone_size: -; d_call: -; cdr3_nt: TGTGCCAGCAGTTCCGGTATGAACACTGAAGCTTTCTTT; cdr3_aa: CASSSGMNTEAFF
j_call: TRBJ1-2; v_call: TRBV9; clone_size: -; d_call: TRBD1; cdr3_nt: TGTGCCAGCAGCGTAGGACAGGGAAATTATGGCTACACCTTC; cdr3_aa: CASSVGQGNYGYTF
j_call: TRBJ1-2; v_call: TRBV19; clone_size: -; d_call: TRBD1; cdr3_nt: TGTGCCACCCTGAGACAGGGCAGGGGCTATGGCTACACCTTC; cdr3_aa: CATLRQGRGYGYTF
j_call: TRBJ2-3; v_call: TRBV28; clone_size: -; d_call: TRBD1; cdr3_nt: TGTGCCAGCAGTCCCCTGACAGGGACGACCCCGCAGTATTTT; cdr3_aa: CASSPLTGTTPQYF
j_call: TRBJ1-1; v_call: TRBV7-2; clone_size: once; d_call: -; cdr3_nt: TGTGCCAGCAGCACCAGACTAAACAGGGCCCGCCCGAGAGCTTTCTTT; cdr3_aa: CASSTRLNRARPRAFF
j_call: TRBJ1-2; v_call: TRBV14; clone_size: -; d_call: TRBD1; cdr3_nt: TGTGCCAGCAGCCGGGACAGCGCCTATGGCTACACCTTC; cdr3_aa: CASSRDSAYGYTF
j_call: TRBJ2-3; v_call: TRBV10-3; clone_size: -; d_call: TRBD1; cdr3_nt: TGTGCCATCAGTGTGGGGACAGGGAATTCAGATACGCAGTATTTT; cdr3_aa: CAISVGTGNSDTQYF
j_call: TRBJ1-3; v_call: TRBV3-1/TRBV3-2; clone_size: few; d_call: -; cdr3_nt: TGTGCCACGGGGGGGCAGGGATCATTTGGAAACACCATATATTTT; cdr3_aa: CATGGQGSFGNTIYF
j_call: TRBJ2-7; v_call: TRBV7-6; clone_size: -; d_call: -; cdr3_nt: TGTGCCAGCAGCTTAGCGGTCCAGGGGCCCTCCTACGAGCAGTACTTC; cdr3_aa: CASSLAVQGPSYEQYF
j_call: TRBJ1-5; v_call: TRBV5-3; clone_size: -; d_call: TRBD1; cdr3_nt: TGTGCCAGAAGCAACCGGGACAGGCGGTGTCAGCCCCAGCATTTT; cdr3_aa: CARSNRDRRCQPQHF
j_call: TRBJ2-1; v_call: TRBV7-6; clone_size: -; d_call: TRBD2; cdr3_nt: TGTGCCAGCAGCCCGGGACTAGTCTACAATGAGCAGTTCTTC; cdr3_aa: CASSPGLVYNEQFF
j_call: TRBJ1-1; v_call: TRBV5-1; clone_size: -; d_call: TRBD1; cdr3_nt: TGCGCCAGCAGCAGGACAGGGTACAACACTGAAGCTTTCTTT; cdr3_aa: CASSRTGYNTEAFF
j_call: TRBJ2-6; v_call: TRBV28; clone_size: -; d_call: TRBD1; cdr3_nt: TGTGCCAGCAGGGGGACAGGGACCTCTGGGGCCAACGTCCTGACTTTC; cdr3_aa: CASRGTGTSGANVLTF
j_call: TRBJ2-1; v_call: TRBV7-8; clone_size: -; d_call: TRBD1; cdr3_nt: TGTGCCAGCAGCTTAGCGTGGGGACAGGGGGCTTGGAATGAGCAGTTCTTC; cdr3_aa: CASSLAWGQGAWNEQFF
j_call: TRBJ2-5; v_call: TRBV6-2/TRBV6-3; clone_size: once; d_call: -; cdr3_nt: TGTGCCAGCAGTTTCCGCTTAGCCGGGGAGACCCAGTACTTC; cdr3_aa: CASSFRLAGETQYF
j_call: TRBJ1-5; v_call: TRBV4-3; clone_size: -; d_call: -; cdr3_nt: TGCGCCAGCAGCCAAGATTACAGTTACAATCAGCCCCAGCATTTT; cdr3_aa: CASSQDYSYNQPQHF
j_call: TRBJ1-5; v_call: TRBV2; clone_size: -; d_call: TRBD1; cdr3_nt: TGTGCCAGCAGGGGACAGGGGGCGGGTCAGCCCCAGCATTTT; cdr3_aa: CASRGQGAGQPQHF
j_call: TRBJ1-3; v_call: TRBV5-1; clone_size: -; d_call: TRBD1; cdr3_nt: TGCGCCAGCAGCTATGGACAGGGGTTGGGAGGAAACACCATATATTTT; cdr3_aa: CASSYGQGLGGNTIYF
j_call: TRBJ2-7; v_call: TRBV5-1; clone_size: few; d_call: TRBD1; cdr3_nt: TGCGCCAGCAGCCCTACGGGACAGGCCCGCTACGAGCAGTACTTC; cdr3_aa: CASSPTGQARYEQYF
j_call: TRBJ1-2; v_call: TRBV30; clone_size: -; d_call: TRBD1; cdr3_nt: TGTGCCTGGAGCAAGGACAGGGGAAGTGGCTACACCTTC; cdr3_aa: CAWSKDRGSGYTF
j_call: TRBJ1-1; v_call: TRBV7-9; clone_size: -; d_call: -; cdr3_nt: TGTGCCAGCAGCTTAGCGCGTTCAGGGGTCACGAACACTGAAGCTTTCTTT; cdr3_aa: CASSLARSGVTNTEAFF
j_call: TRBJ2-1; v_call: TRBV27; clone_size: -; d_call: -; cdr3_nt: TGTGCCAGCAGTTCCGGGACTCTGATACGGGATGAGCAGTTCTTC; cdr3_aa: CASSSGTLIRDEQFF
j_call: TRBJ1-1; v_call: TRBV28; clone_size: -; d_call: -; cdr3_nt: TGTGCCAGCGAGAGTTGGGGGGTTGCGGGCACTGAAGCTTTCTTT; cdr3_aa: CASESWGVAGTEAFF
j_call: TRBJ1-1; v_call: TRBV7-6; clone_size: -; d_call: -; cdr3_nt: TGTGCCAGCAGCTTAGCATCAGGGCGCACTGAAGCTTTCTTT; cdr3_aa: CASSLASGRTEAFF
j_call: TRBJ1-2; v_call: TRBV7-2; clone_size: many; d_call: TRBD1; cdr3_nt: TGTGCCAGCAGCCAAGACAGGGGAGGGTATGGCTACACCTTC; cdr3_aa: CASSQDRGGYGYTF
j_call: TRBJ1-1; v_call: TRBV11-3; clone_size: -; d_call: -; cdr3_nt: TGTGCCAGCAGCTACAGCCTCGGCACTGAAGCTTTCTTT; cdr3_aa: CASSYSLGTEAFF
j_call: TRBJ2-7; v_call: TRBV19; clone_size: -; d_call: -; cdr3_nt: TGTGCCACTAACTCTGGAGGGTTCTCCTACGAGCAGTACTTC; cdr3_aa: CATNSGGFSYEQYF
j_call: TRBJ2-1; v_call: TRBV2; clone_size: -; d_call: -; cdr3_nt: TGTGCCAGCAGTGGACAGGCTCCCTACAATGAGCAGTTCTTC; cdr3_aa: CASSGQAPYNEQFF
j_call: TRBJ1-2; v_call: TRBV7-9; clone_size: -; d_call: -; cdr3_nt: TGTGCCAGCAGCTTAGTCGGGACACTGGGCAACTATGGCTACACCTTC; cdr3_aa: CASSLVGTLGNYGYTF
j_call: TRBJ1-5; v_call: TRBV28; clone_size: -; d_call: -; cdr3_nt: TGTGCCAGCATCCGGGGGAGCAATCAGCCCCAGCATTTT; cdr3_aa: CASIRGSNQPQHF